A selection of T cell receptor beta chains follows, all from one sample in a study of cytomegalovirus exposure and HLA in healthy donors. Sequencing was performed with immunoSEQ multiplex PCR; in TCRdb, only in-frame clones are kept and a portion is missing. The sample includes 92,000 or so clones, roughly 67% of them seen just once. What was sequenced was PBMCs. The source of these receptors is a woman in her fifties or sixties in good health and CMV-seropositive. Each CDR3 is given with its conserved first and last residue. Not every row has a clone size; where given, it reads once, few, many or a size class.

CDR3 length	V gene	clone size	CDR3 protein
13	TRBV5-4	.	CASSVDRGGPQHF
16	TRBV7-9	.	CASSYPDSTGGETQYF
17	TRBV4-2	many	CASSQGVEGAASTEAFF
16	TRBV28	.	CASSSGTEALNSPLHF
15	TRBV4-2	few	CASSPTGEGSYEQYF
15	TRBV18	.	CASSPLPDSGDTQYF
14	TRBV30	few	CAWRTTGGNSPLHF
16	TRBV5-1	.	CASSRKEIFSSYEQYF
15	TRBV2	.	CASSGAAGAYNEQFF
16	TRBV7-2	.	CASSLGWGGLNTEAFF
14	TRBV30	once	CAWGGRLPTGELFF
15	TRBV5-1	once	CASSLAGDANQPQHF
14	TRBV7-8	.	CASSIQGMDEKLFF
14	TRBV6-6	.	CASTLTGGGGEAFF
14	TRBV28	.	CASSLSGTGYGYTF
13	TRBV29-1	.	CSVWTSSTDTQYF
17	TRBV6-1	.	CASSGGTGDYSNQPQHF
16	TRBV6-5	.	CASSYMLAGGPDTQYF
13	TRBV13	.	CASSPRGGDTQYF
17	TRBV19	few	CASSKDSRSSYNSPLHF
14	TRBV7-2	.	CASSLGLPYNEQFF
14	TRBV5-1	few	CASSLGLAANGQFF
15	TRBV5-6	.	CASRTTGMGNEKLFF
14	TRBV29-1	.	CSFGTGVNTGELFF
15	TRBV28	.	CASSSSGQGFDEQYF
14	TRBV7-8	.	CASSWGRGNSPLHF
15	TRBV29-1	.	CSVERSTSGGDTQYF
16	TRBV4-2	.	CASSQVARASSYEQYF
15	TRBV4-1	.	CASSQGTSGNNEQFF
19	TRBV4-1	.	CASSQAAEEVVGGDTEAFF
15	TRBV5-4	once	CASSERGGLSNIQYF
15	TRBV27	.	CASSLSKAGTDTQYF
16	TRBV29-1	.	CSVVGLWDKSNTEAFF
15	TRBV4-2	.	CASSQLGTVNTEAFF
13	TRBV29-1	few	CSARVPTGNTIYF
15	TRBV28	.	CASSAGQGAGSPLHF
15	TRBV7-9	.	CASSPGVFGANVLTF
16	TRBV5-1	.	CASSLGLAGAVDTQYF
17	TRBV9	.	CASSVGSGGISTDTQYF
14	TRBV6-6	.	CASSPQGAGSPLHF
14	TRBV7-6	.	CASSPEAGLGGYTF
13	TRBV28	.	CASSPPGRNEQFF
18	TRBV28	.	CASTNIQGARVAGNTIYF